The rows below give T cell receptor beta chains drawn from one sample of a study of T cells in localized non-small cell lung cancer. Method: immunoSEQ multiplex PCR; TCRdb's copy keeps in-frame clones and lacks some. The data contain approximately 49,000 clones, about 80% of them singletons. Sequenced here: peripheral blood, sampled before any cancer treatment. The source of these receptors is a man between 35 and 75 years old with stage I squamous cell lung carcinoma. CDR3s include the opening cysteine and the closing phenylalanine or tryptophan. Fields, in order: V gene, CDR3 protein.

TRBV7-2 | CASSQNPLRQRPGSRYLFF
TRBV7-3 | CASSLAGGQETQYF
TRBV12-5 | CASGSQGDTQYF
TRBV18 | CASSPGQGPNYGYTF
TRBV27 | CASSHTGSGANVLTF
TRBV30 | CAEGRIYGYTF
TRBV30 | CAWSPSGETQYF
TRBV18 | CASSSMDRARNTEAFF
TRBV5-1 | CASSQGTAAPNEQYF
TRBV12-5 | CASGPGQVNTDTQYF
TRBV11-2 | CASSRPGLAGGRFPGELFF
TRBV30 | CAWSVKIRRPSTLHF
TRBV19 | CASSATGGGQPQHF
TRBV5-4 | CASSLPGTVFYNEQFF
TRBV27 | CASSFTGANGDTQYF
TRBV9 | CASSAGTTGDQPQHF
TRBV30 | CAWTPVWGSTGELFF
TRBV29-1 | CSVTGGNGNNQPQHF
TRBV19 | CASSIVWSGPEDGYTF
TRBV7-2 | CASSPLGSPGANVLTF
TRBV5-1 | CASSFKGPTEAFF
TRBV27 | CASRSSGFTEAFF
TRBV5-6 | CASSLGTGRAYGYTF
TRBV5-1 | CASSLEGGAGPYNSPLHF
TRBV19 | CASSPARQGAVAFF
TRBV7-3 | CASSLSNNEQFF
TRBV4-2 | CASSQGGGRSGNTIYF
TRBV14 | CASSQGDYGYTF
TRBV25-1 | CASSERSGDAFF
TRBV13 | CASSLRRSGEQYF
TRBV7-2 | CASSSTGARADTQYF
TRBV19 | CASSMSGSKNIQYF
TRBV13 | CASSPAGAARYTF
TRBV7-2 | CASSLGGDRIKNIQYF
TRBV7-9 | CASYTPGMFDEQFF
TRBV30 | CAWSVQTSGANVLTF